Each of the 28 T cell receptor beta chains below was sequenced from the same sample in a study of Ad26.COV2.S vaccination and SARS-CoV-2 variants. The table came from immunoSEQ multiplex PCR; TCRdb's copy has only in-frame clones and leaves some out. The data contain about 430,000 clones, 75% to 95% of them singletons. The treatment is: roughly 19 received Ad26.COV2.S at low or high dose, single or two shots; about five received placebo; per-sample allocation not given. Each sample was drawn 63 days after the first injection (of vaccine or placebo). The input for sequencing was peripheral blood, taken in a trial of Ad26.COV2.S vaccine versus placebo. The receptors stem from a person aged 18 to 65 who received the Ad26.COV2.S COVID-19 vaccine or a placebo.

The V call is TRBV5-8, the J call TRBJ1-4; D possibly corresponds to TRBD1 (6 bases). Germline CDR1 SGHTS, CDR2 YDEGEE. Trimming took 4 bases from V and 7 from J, leaving 26 bases between them. The CDR3 runs to 18 residues. The CDR3 sequence: CASSVPTGALPLGEKLFF. The CDR3 DNA reads TGTGCCAGCAGCGTCCCGACAGGAGCCTTGCCCTTGGGTGAAAAACTGTTTTTT. The variable domain in full, with the rest retrieved from reference TRBV5-8 and TRBJ1-4, is EAGVTQSPTHLIKTRGQQATLRCSPISGHTSVYWYQQALGLGLQFLLWYDEGEERNRGNFPPRFSGRQFPNYSSELNVNALELEDSALYLCASSVPTGALPLGEKLFFGSGTQLSVL.

The V call is TRBV10-2, the J call TRBJ2-2, with no clear D. The length of the CDR3 is 14 residues. Germline V gene sequence: CDR1 WSHSY, CDR2 SAAADI. V lost 0 bases to trimming and J lost 4 bases, with 6 bases between them. The CDR3 DNA follows: TGCGCCAGCAGTGAGTCGGTCTTCACCGGGGAGCTGTTTTTT. This encodes CASSESVFTGELFF.

This chain joins TRBV6-5 and TRBJ2-7; no reliable D call. The V gene lost 8 bases and the J gene lost 0 bases, with 14 bases spanning the gap. Per germline, CDR1 MNHEY and CDR2 SVGAGI. The CDR3 length is 14 residues. CDR3 in amino acids: CASGRTGHSYEQYF. The CDR3 DNA follows: TGTGCCAGCGGACGCACTGGCCACTCCTACGAGCAGTACTTC.

The rearrangement joins TRBV6-5 to TRBJ2-3; D unclear. Germline-derived CDR1 and CDR2 are MNHEY and SVGAGI. V was trimmed by 2 bases and J by 6 bases, leaving 9 bases between them. This CDR3 has 13 residues. DNA of the CDR3: TGTGCCAGCAGTTACACTACAGCGGATACGCAGTATTTT. It encodes CASSYTTADTQYF.

The CDR3 bases are TGCAGTGCTAGGAAGGGAGGGGAGCAGTTCTTC. Its protein product is CSARKGGEQFF. V is TRBV20-1 and J is TRBJ2-1, with 7 bases fitting TRBD2. The junction had 3 bases not matched to a gene; V was cut back by 3 bases and J by 10 bases. The CDR3 consists of 11 residues. CDR1 is DFQATT, CDR2 SNEGSKA, per germline (reference sequence).

The chain carries TRBV5-1 and TRBJ1-4, with 9 positions matching TRBD1. V lost 4 bases to trimming and J lost 2 bases; unmatched junction nucleotides: 6. Germline CDR1 is SGHRS and CDR2 is YFSETQ. The CDR3 has 16 amino acids. In DNA, the CDR3 is TGCGCCAGCAGCGAAACAGGGGGCCGGACTAATGAAAAACTGTTTTTT. Amino acids: CASSETGGRTNEKLFF.

As for this clone: The same CDR3 is also encoded by other DNA sequences in this sample. This sequence joins TRBV20-1 and TRBJ2-1, with TRBD2 identical over 7 bases. CDR3 length: 14 amino acids. The ends lost 3 bases at V and 0 bases at J; junction bases unmatched: 2. CDR1 is DFQATT, CDR2 SNEGSKA, per germline (reference sequence). CDR3 in DNA: TGCAGTGCTAGTTCTAGCGGCTCCTACAATGAGCAGTTCTTC. The encoded protein is CSASSSGSYNEQFF.

DNA for the CDR3: TGTGCCAGCAGCAGCCGCGGGAGTGGGGGGGAGACCCAGTACTTC. Translation: CASSSRGSGGETQYF. The chain is built from TRBV2 and TRBJ2-5, with TRBD2 matching 7 bases. This CDR3 has 15 amino acids. Trimming at V came to 6 bases and at J to 5 bases, leaving 12 bases not matched to a gene. Germline values: CDR1 SNHLY, CDR2 FYNNEI. Together with reference TRBV2 and TRBJ2-5, the CDR3 gives the full variable domain: EPEVTQTPSHQVTQMGQEVILRCVPISNHLYFYWYRQILGQKVEFLVSFYNNEISEKSEIFDDQFSVERPDGSNFTLKIRSTKLEDSAMYFCASSSRGSGGETQYFGPGTRLLVL.

The genes are TRBV27 and TRBJ2-7, with 7 bases aligning to TRBD1. CDR3 length: 15 residues. V shed 5 bases and J 3 bases; nucleotides not matched to a gene: 10. Germline assignment: CDR1 MNHEY and CDR2 SMNVEV (reference sequence). CDR3 loop: CASSPTGFGDYEQYF. CDR3 DNA: TGTGCCAGCAGTCCGACAGGGTTTGGAGACTACGAGCAGTACTTC.

A single count supports this clone. The V and J genes are TRBV11-2 and TRBJ2-7, with 12 bases identical to TRBD2. The CDR3 covers 17 residues. The V and J ends lost 0 bases and 5 bases, in that order; junction bases with no gene match: 8. CDR1 and CDR2 from the germline V gene are SGHAT and FQNNGV. The CDR3 DNA sequence: TGTGCCAGCAGCTTAGATCCCCCGACTAGCGGGAGCGACGAGCAGTACTTC. Amino acids: CASSLDPPTSGSDEQYF.

V is TRBV12-3 or TRBV12-4 and J is TRBJ1-1; D not resolved. Trimming pared 3 bases from V and 8 bases from J, leaving 10 bases between. The CDR3 is 12 residues long. This chain's CDR3 is CASSLVQAEAFF. DNA for the CDR3: TGTGCCAGCAGTTTGGTGCAGGCAGAAGCTTTCTTT.

For the CDR3, the DNA is TGTGCCAGCAGCGTATCTCTCAAAGAGGGTAGTAATGAGCAGTTCTTC. The encoded protein is CASSVSLKEGSNEQFF. The chain combines TRBV9 with TRBJ2-1; D might be TRBD2 (5 bases). The CDR3 has 16 amino acids. The germline V and J ends were trimmed by 1 base and 7 bases, with 18 bases remaining between them. Germline V CDR1 and CDR2: SGDLS, YYNGEE.

With respect to this clone: This sample also contains other DNA sequences that code for the same CDR3. The chain uses TRBV6-4 and TRBJ2-1, with 14 nucleotides matching TRBD2. Germline-derived CDR1 and CDR2 are MRHNA and SNTAGT. The J segment lost 7 bases and the V segment lost 6 bases, leaving 5 bases of the junction unmatched. CDR3 size: 15 residues. For the CDR3, the DNA is TGTGCCAGCAGCGCGGGACTAGCGGGAGTTAATGAGCAGTTCTTC. Its translation: CASSAGLAGVNEQFF.

Points on this clone: Other DNA sequences from this sample encode an identical CDR3 as well. V usage is TRBV18 and J usage is TRBJ1-2; D might be TRBD1 (5 bases). Germline V lookup: CDR1 KGHSH, CDR2 LQKENI. The CDR3 loop spans 13 amino acids. Trimming removed 2 bases from V and 3 bases from J, with 7 bases in between. The CDR3 coding sequence is TGTGCCAGCTCACCAGGGGGGGACTATGGCTACACCTTC. As protein: CASSPGGDYGYTF.

The V gene is TRBV11-1, the J gene TRBJ1-1; no definite D call. The CDR3 consists of 12 residues. The germline V gene encodes CDR1 SGHAT and CDR2 FQDESV (reference sequence). The V end was cut by 6 bases, the J end by 5 bases, with 10 bases between. CDR3 amino acids: CASSYRVTEAFF. Written as DNA, the CDR3 is TGTGCCAGCAGTTATAGGGTTACTGAAGCTTTCTTT.

The rearrangement joins TRBV15 to TRBJ2-1; tentatively, D is TRBD2 (5 bases). Germline V gene sequence: CDR1 LNHNV, CDR2 YYDKDF (reference sequence). CDR3 length: 14 residues. Trimming removed 1 base at V and 8 bases at J, with 12 bases between. CDR3 protein: CATSRGLANDEQFF. In nucleotides, the CDR3 is TGTGCCACCAGCAGAGGTTTAGCGAACGATGAGCAGTTCTTC. The full variable domain, in which reference TRBV15 and TRBJ2-1 provide the parts outside the CDR3, is DAMVIQNPRYQVTQFGKPVTLSCSQTLNHNVMYWYQQKSSQAPKLLFHYYDKDFNNEADTPDNFQSRRPNTSFCFLDIRSPGLGDTAMYLCATSRGLANDEQFFGPGTRLTVL.

The chain has TRBV2 and TRBJ2-5; no reliable D call. The V gene lost 7 bases and the J gene lost 7 bases, with 4 bases spanning the gap. This CDR3 comprises 9 residues. Germline assignment: CDR1 SNHLY and CDR2 FYNNEI. In DNA form, the CDR3 reads TGTGCCAGCAAAGGGACCCAGTACTTC. The encoded protein is CASKGTQYF.

The V call is TRBV3-1 (or the pseudogene TRBV3-2), the J call TRBJ1-6; the match to TRBD1 covers 9 bases. The V and J ends lost 4 bases and 9 bases, in that order; junction bases with no gene match: 10. This CDR3 region has 16 residues. Germline V lookup: CDR1 LGHDT, CDR2 YNNKEL (reference sequence). For the CDR3, the DNA is TGTGCCAGCAGCCCAACAGGGGGCGGCGGAAGTTCACCCCTCCACTTT. It is translated as CASSPTGGGGSSPLHF.

This rearrangement joins TRBV18 to TRBJ1-1; D is uncertain. CDR3 size: 15 residues. Germline values: CDR1 KGHSH, CDR2 LQKENI. V lost 3 bases and J 3 bases, leaving 14 bases between the germline ends. The CDR3 region is CASSPFVGLDTEAFF. The CDR3 DNA sequence: TGTGCCAGCTCACCGTTTGTGGGTCTGGACACTGAAGCTTTCTTT.

The gene calls are TRBV3-1 (or the pseudogene TRBV3-2) and TRBJ2-6; TRBD1 aligns across 12 bases. The CDR3 spans 17 residues. CDR1 is LGHDT, CDR2 YNNKEL, per germline (reference sequence). The V and J ends lost 4 bases and 3 bases, in that order; junction bases with no gene match: 4. The CDR3 sequence is CASSLRDRGLGANVLTF. CDR3 DNA sequence: TGTGCCAGCAGCCTCCGGGACAGGGGGCTTGGGGCCAACGTCCTGACTTTC.

Turning to this clone: An end of the junction does not agree with germline; a read error may underlie this. J is TRBJ1-5 and V is TRBV7-2; D gene unclear. This CDR3 contains 14 residues. The V gene's germline CDR1 is SGHTA and CDR2 FQGNSA. The CDR3 DNA is TGTGCCAGCAGCTTTTGGGGAGGTGATCAGTCCCAGCATTTT. Its protein product is CASSFWGGDQSQHF.

V gene TRBV18 combines with J gene TRBJ1-6; 7 bases fit TRBD1. The CDR3 totals 14 residues. The junction had 3 bases not matched to a gene; V was cut back by 3 bases and J by 7 bases. Germline V gene lookup returns CDR1 KGHSH and CDR2 LQKENI. The CDR3 is CASSPGTVNSPLHF. In DNA form, the CDR3 reads TGTGCCAGCTCACCGGGGACAGTAAATTCACCCCTCCACTTT.

V is TRBV28 and J is TRBJ2-3; D is unresolved. In germline, CDR1 is MDHEN, CDR2 SYDVKM. Trimming removed 7 bases at V and 4 bases at J, with 12 bases between. This CDR3 has 13 residues. The DNA of the CDR3 is TGTGCCAGCACCCGTAGCCAGTCAGATACGCAGTATTTT. Translating it yields CASTRSQSDTQYF.

The J gene is TRBJ2-1, the V gene TRBV18, with TRBD1 matching over 9 bases. Germline CDR1 and CDR2: KGHSH and LQKENI. V lost 5 bases and J lost 7; bases outside the gene matches: 9. The CDR3 runs 15 residues. CDR3 protein: CASSRGQGIGNEQFF. Here the CDR3 DNA reads TGTGCCAGCTCAAGGGGACAGGGTATCGGTAATGAGCAGTTCTTC.

CDR3 in amino acids: CASSLIGTYGYTF. The DNA for the CDR3 is TGTGCCAGCAGCTTGATAGGCACGTATGGCTACACCTTC. The V and J genes are TRBV5-4 and TRBJ1-2; D gene uncertain. The CDR3 runs 13 residues. Germline V lookup: CDR1 SGHNT, CDR2 YYREEE (reference sequence). Trimming removed 1 base from V and 5 bases from J, with 9 bases in between. Full variable domain (outside the CDR3, taken from reference TRBV5-4 and TRBJ1-2): ETGVTQSPTHLIKTRGQQVTLRCSSQSGHNTVSWYQQALGQGPQFIFQYYREEENGRGNFPPRFSGLQFPNYSSELNVNALELDDSALYLCASSLIGTYGYTFGSGTRLTVV.

The chain carries TRBV3-1 (or the pseudogene TRBV3-2) and TRBJ1-2, with a weak D call TRBD1 (6 bases). Trimming left V 0 bases short and J 8 bases short, with 19 bases between. CDR3 length equals 16 residues. CDR1 and CDR2 from the germline V gene are LGHDT and YNNKEL (reference sequence). For the CDR3, the DNA is TGTGCCAGCAGCCAAGAGGACAGAAATCCTTTCGACGGCTACACCTTC. Translation gives CASSQEDRNPFDGYTF.

The V gene is TRBV12-3 or TRBV12-4, the J gene TRBJ2-7; D call uncertain. The CDR3 covers 10 residues. With 8 bases removed from V and 5 bases from J, the gap between germline ends came to 7 bases. CDR3 nucleotides: TGTGCCAGCGGCTCGAACGAGCAGTACTTC. Protein: CASGSNEQYF.

The chain has TRBV6-5 and TRBJ2-2, with D uncertain. This CDR3 region has 13 residues. Between the trimmed V and J ends, which lost 0 bases and 3 bases, there was a span of 2 bases. Germline lookup yields CDR1 MNHEY and CDR2 SVGAGI. The CDR3 DNA sequence: TGTGCCAGCAGTTACTCTTACACCGGGGAGCTGTTTTTT. Translated: CASSYSYTGELFF.